These 13 T cell receptor beta chains originate from one sample sequenced in a study of blood T cells in healthy people across ages. The second PCR ran about 6 to 11 cycles with a sample-barcoded 5' primer and J-beta primers. TCRdb called the 5' RACE reads again in MiXCR, with one record for every CDR3 protein. Of roughly 700,000 distinct CDR3 sequences in the sample, around a quarter were seen once. The same data also went into a second study, on T cells of mothers and their children.

Sequenced material: blood. The origin of the receptors is a boy younger than 18 in good health.

The table lists this clonotype with many counts. The genes are TRBV5-1 and TRBJ1-2, with 8 bases fitting TRBD1. V gave up 0 bases and J gave up 4 bases; unmatched junction bases: 2. The CDR3 consists of 14 residues. The germline CDR1 and CDR2 sequences are SGHRS and YFSETQ. The CDR3 sequence: CASSLGDRGYGYTF. The CDR3 coding sequence is TGCGCCAGCAGCTTGGGTGACAGGGGCTATGGCTACACCTTC. The whole variable domain, remainder taken from reference TRBV5-1 and TRBJ1-2, is KAGVTQTPRYLIKTRGQQVTLSCSPISGHRSVSWYQQTPGQGLQFLFEYFSETQRNKGNFPGRFSGRQFSNSRSEMNVSTLELGDSALYLCASSLGDRGYGYTFGSGTRLTVV.

The chain couples TRBV7-9 to TRBJ2-1, with 7 bases identical to TRBD2. Per germline, CDR1 SEHNR and CDR2 FQNEAQ (reference sequence). V lost 5 bases, J lost 8 bases, and 18 bases stayed unmatched. The CDR3 contains 17 residues. The DNA of the CDR3 is TGTGCCAGCAGCCCCCCCCGACTAGCACCCTTGTTCGATGAGCAGTTCTTC. Translating gives CASSPPRLAPLFDEQFF.

The CDR3 loop reads CASMDRTNTEAFF. For the CDR3, the DNA is TGTGCCAGCATGGACAGGACAAACACTGAAGCTTTCTTT. The chain links TRBV7-9 to TRBJ1-1; TRBD1 matches at 7 bases. The V gene end was trimmed by 7 bases and the J gene end by 2 bases; junction bases not matched to a gene: 4. CDR3 length: 13 amino acids. In germline, CDR1 is SEHNR, CDR2 FQNEAQ (reference sequence).

This clonotype appeared a few times. The chain is built from TRBV7-9 and TRBJ2-5, with D possibly being TRBD1 (6 bases). Judging by the DNA end, TRBJ2-1 fits better; the J call may be wrong. From germline, CDR1 is SEHNR and CDR2 FQNEAQ (reference sequence). This CDR3 spans 15 amino acids. The CDR3, as DNA: TGTGCCAGCAGCTTTTGGGGACAAACCTACAATGAGCAGTTCTTC. Translated: CASSFWGQTYNEQFF.

This clonotype has just a few counts. The genes are TRBV10-3 and TRBJ2-4; the D is unclear. Deletions cut 10 bases from V and 7 bases from J, with 17 bases between. There are 13 residues in the CDR3. Germline CDR1 reads ENHRY; CDR2 reads SYGVKD. This CDR3 is CATTTPGNNIQYF. CDR3 in DNA: TGTGCCACCACCACCCCCGGCAATAACATTCAGTACTTC.

This clonotype was found a few times. The CDR3 bases are TGTGCCAGCAGCTTACTAGCGGGATCGACCTACGAGCAGTACTTC. Protein: CASSLLAGSTYEQYF. The rearrangement joins TRBV7-3 to TRBJ2-7; 9 nucleotides agree with TRBD2. Per germline, CDR1 SGHTA and CDR2 FQGTGA. With 2 bases clipped from V and 2 bases from J, the junction kept 4 bases outside the gene matches. CDR3 length: 15 amino acids.

The DNA of the CDR3 is TGTGCCAGCAGTGAATGGGCTCAGACCCAGTACTTC. The encoded protein is CASSEWAQTQYF. This chain joins TRBV6-1 and TRBJ2-5; unclear D gene. CDR1 and CDR2 (germline): MNHNS, SASEGT. The CDR3 spans 12 residues. Trimming took 2 bases from V and 6 from J, leaving 7 bases between them.

This clonotype was observed a single time. The chain has TRBV5-4 and TRBJ2-1; TRBD2 is a possible D gene (5 bases). Germline V CDR1 and CDR2: SGHNT, YYREEE (reference sequence). V was trimmed by 4 bases and J by 5 bases, leaving 16 bases between them. The CDR3 runs 15 residues. The CDR3 region is CASSGGLDSNNEQFF. CDR3 sequence (DNA): TGTGCCAGCAGCGGAGGACTGGATTCTAACAATGAGCAGTTCTTC.

V gene TRBV7-9 combines with J gene TRBJ2-5; 8 bases match TRBD2. The end of the DNA aligns better with TRBJ2-7, so the J call may be wrong. The CDR3 is made up of 15 amino acids. Germline V gives CDR1 SEHNR, CDR2 FQNEAQ (reference sequence). The CDR3 nucleotides are TGTGCCAGCAGCTTAGTTAGCGGGACGACCTACGAGCAGTACTTC. This translates into CASSLVSGTTYEQYF.

The sample holds a few counts of this clonotype. The CDR3 loop reads CSVEDGTSYEQYF. The CDR3 DNA is TGCAGCGTTGAAGACGGGACTAGCTACGAGCAGTACTTC. The gene calls are TRBV29-1 and TRBJ2-7, with 8 bases fitting TRBD2. After removal of 0 bases from V and 3 bases from J, the junction contained 1 base not matched to a gene. Germline V CDR1 and CDR2: SQVTM, ANQGSEA. The CDR3 spans 13 residues.

This chain uses TRBV12-5 with TRBJ2-3, with 14 nucleotides matching TRBD2. The germline gives CDR1 LGHNT, CDR2 FRNRAP. This CDR3 region has 16 residues. With 10 bases clipped from V and 3 bases from J, the junction kept 9 bases outside the gene matches. The CDR3 region has the DNA TGTGCTAACACTCCCGGGACTAGCGGGAGAACAGATACGCAGTATTTT. Translation gives CANTPGTSGRTDTQYF. The entire variable domain, with the rest obtained from reference TRBV12-5 and TRBJ2-3, is as follows: DARVTQTPRHKVTEMGQEVTMRCQPILGHNTVFWYRQTMMQGLELLAYFRNRAPLDDSGMPKDRFSAEMPDATLATLKIQPSEPRDSAVYFCANTPGTSGRTDTQYFGPGTRLTVL.

The chain is built from TRBV12-3 or TRBV12-4 and TRBJ2-3; TRBD2 might be the D (7 bases). The CDR3 runs to 16 residues. Trimming removed 0 bases from V and 4 bases from J, with 14 bases in between. The CDR3 loop reads CASSLAGGPSPDTQYF. The DNA for the CDR3 is TGTGCCAGCAGTTTAGCCGGGGGGCCCTCACCAGATACGCAGTATTTT.

The genes are TRBV7-8 and TRBJ2-5, with no clear D. The DNA end is more similar to TRBJ2-7, so the J call may be wrong. The CDR3 spans 13 residues. Germline V gene data show CDR1 as SGHVS and CDR2 as FQNEAQ. The CDR3 protein is CASSLVQWNEQYF. In DNA form, the CDR3 reads TGTGCCAGCAGCTTAGTACAGTGGAACGAGCAGTACTTC.